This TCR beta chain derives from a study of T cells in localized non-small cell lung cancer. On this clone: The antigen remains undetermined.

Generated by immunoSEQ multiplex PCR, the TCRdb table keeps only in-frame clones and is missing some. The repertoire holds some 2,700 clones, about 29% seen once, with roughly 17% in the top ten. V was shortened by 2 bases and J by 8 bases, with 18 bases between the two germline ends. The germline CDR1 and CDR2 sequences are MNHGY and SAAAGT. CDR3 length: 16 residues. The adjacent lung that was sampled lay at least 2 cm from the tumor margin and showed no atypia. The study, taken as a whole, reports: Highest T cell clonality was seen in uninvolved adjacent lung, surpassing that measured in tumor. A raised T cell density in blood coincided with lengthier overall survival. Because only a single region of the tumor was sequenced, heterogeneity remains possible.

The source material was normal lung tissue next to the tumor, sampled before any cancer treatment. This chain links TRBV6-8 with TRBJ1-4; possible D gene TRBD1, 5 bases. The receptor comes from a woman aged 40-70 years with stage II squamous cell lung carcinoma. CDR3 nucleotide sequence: TGTGCCAGCAGTTACAGCCCAGGTGGGGGTGAAGAAAAACTGTTTTTT. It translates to CASSYSPGGGEEKLFF.